This record looks at one T cell receptor (beta chain) sequence and its context. This specimen comes from a study of blood T cell repertoires in COVID-19. Study details: PBMCs, B-cell-depleted T cells, or T cells were the source of the cDNA or gDNA that made up the material.

Germline CDR1 reads LGHDT; CDR2 reads YNNKEL (reference sequence). V lost 1 base and J lost 7; bases outside the gene matches: 11. The length of the CDR3 is 17 residues. Assay: immunoSEQ multiplex PCR; the TCRdb copy retains only in-frame clones and omits some. This table has 85,000 to 130,000 clones, about 84% appearing once. The rearrangement joins TRBV3-1 (or the pseudogene TRBV3-2) to TRBJ1-2; TRBD1 agrees at 11 bases. The receptor was derived from a woman in her sixties with acute or convalescent COVID-19. Sequencing input: peripheral blood. CDR3 sequence (DNA): TGTGCCAGCAGCCAAGCCGGGACAGGACAGGGGGCTGGTGGCTACACCTTC. Protein sequence: CASSQAGTGQGAGGYTF.